Listed here are 13 T cell receptor beta chains from one sample, sequenced in a study of blood T cells in healthy people across ages. Through a sample-barcoded 5' primer and a J-beta primer mix, a second PCR was run for about 6 to 11 cycles. Via MiXCR, TCRdb re-called the 5' RACE reads, giving one row per CDR3 protein. The data contain 1.5 million to 1.9 million distinct CDR3 sequences, roughly 43% of them singletons. The sequenced sample was blood. The receptor source for this set is a young woman in good health.

The chain combines TRBV30 with TRBJ2-3; no clear D. Looked up from germline, CDR1 is GTSNPN and CDR2 is SVGIG (reference sequence). Deletions cut 4 bases from V and 4 bases from J, with 9 bases between. The CDR3 contains 12 residues. This CDR3 is CAWTPGSDTQYF. CDR3 in DNA: TGTGCCTGGACCCCAGGTTCAGATACGCAGTATTTT.

The genes are TRBV4-2 and TRBJ2-1; 7 bases align to TRBD2. Germline V gives CDR1 LGHNA, CDR2 YNFKEQ. CDR3 length equals 14 residues. With V trimmed by 2 bases and J by 7 bases, 5 bases remained unmatched. CDR3: CASSQRRENNEQFF. The CDR3 DNA reads TGTGCCAGCAGCCAACGGCGGGAGAATAATGAGCAGTTCTTC.

This sequence joins TRBV12-3 or TRBV12-4 and TRBJ2-7, with 7 positions matching TRBD2. The CDR3 covers 14 residues. After removal of 5 bases from V and 3 bases from J, the junction contained 7 bases not matched to a gene. The CDR3 region is CASSVLARYYEQYF. In DNA form, the CDR3 reads TGTGCCAGCAGTGTACTAGCGCGCTACTACGAGCAGTACTTC.

This clonotype turned up a few times. The V gene is TRBV2, the J gene TRBJ2-7, with TRBD2 identical over 9 bases. The CDR3 spans 15 residues. Trimming took 3 bases from V and 2 from J; bases not matched to a gene: 5. Germline V gene sequence: CDR1 SNHLY, CDR2 FYNNEI. CDR3 in amino acids: CASSDASGVAYEQYF. The CDR3 DNA is TGTGCCAGCAGTGATGCTAGCGGGGTCGCCTACGAGCAGTACTTC.

This clonotype was observed many times. This rearrangement joins TRBV4-2 to TRBJ2-5, with TRBD2 matching 9 bases. The CDR3 runs 16 residues. Germline V gives CDR1 LGHNA, CDR2 YNFKEQ. With 0 bases clipped from V and 4 bases from J, the junction kept 6 bases outside the gene matches. CDR3 nucleotide sequence: TGTGCCAGCAGCCAAGACGGACTAGCGTCGGGAGAGACCCAGTACTTC. As protein: CASSQDGLASGETQYF.

The table lists this clonotype with a count of one. V and J are TRBV21-1 and TRBJ1-4; TRBD1, the table's D call, lacks a check against the DNA. TRBV21-1 is designated a pseudogene. This CDR3 contains 15 residues. The CDR3, as DNA: TGTGCCAGCAGGTCAAAGACAGGGTTTAATGAAAAACTGTTTTTT. Translated: CASRSKTGFNEKLFF.

The J gene is TRBJ1-4, the V gene TRBV28, with D possibly matching TRBD1 (6 bases). Per germline, CDR1 MDHEN and CDR2 SYDVKM. The CDR3 spans 16 residues. V was pared by 5 bases and J by 0 bases, with 13 bases between. The CDR3 loop reads CASSPGGGATNEKLFF. The CDR3 DNA follows: TGTGCCAGCAGTCCAGGAGGGGGGGCAACTAATGAAAAACTGTTTTTT.

The gene calls are TRBV28 and TRBJ2-1; perhaps D is TRBD1 or TRBD2 (5 bases each). V shed 4 bases and J shed 8 bases, with 18 bases lying between them. The germline V gene has CDR1 MDHEN and CDR2 SYDVKM. The length of the CDR3 is 15 residues. CDR3 sequence (DNA): TGTGCCAGCAGTTCAGGGAGCAGAGGTTTTGATGAGCAGTTCTTC. This gives the protein CASSSGSRGFDEQFF.

A few counts support this clonotype. The chain links TRBV6-5 to TRBJ1-2; tentatively, D is TRBD1 (6 bases). The V and J ends lost 6 bases and 5 bases respectively, with 13 bases between them. The CDR3 consists of 13 residues. The germline V gene encodes CDR1 MNHEY and CDR2 SVGAGI. The CDR3 sequence: CASRQGWGYGYTF. The CDR3 region has the DNA TGTGCCAGCAGACAGGGTTGGGGGTATGGCTACACCTTC.

The chain couples TRBV7-9 to TRBJ1-2; tentative D call: TRBD1 (5 bases). The CDR3 has 17 amino acids. V was pared by 0 bases and J by 0 bases, with 14 bases between. From germline, CDR1 is SEHNR and CDR2 FQNEAQ (reference sequence). The CDR3 here is CASSLALVRDPNYGYTF. The CDR3 nucleotides read TGTGCCAGCAGCTTAGCGCTCGTAAGGGACCCTAACTATGGCTACACCTTC. The entire variable domain, with the rest obtained from reference TRBV7-9 and TRBJ1-2, is as follows: DTGVSQNPRHKITKRGQNVTFRCDPISEHNRLYWYRQTLGQGPEFLTYFQNEAQLEKSRLLSDRFSAERPKGSFSTLEIQRTEQGDSAMYLCASSLALVRDPNYGYTFGSGTRLTVV.

The V and J genes are TRBV12-3 or TRBV12-4 and TRBJ1-1; TRBD1 matches at 9 bases. This CDR3 comprises 13 residues. V lost 7 bases and J lost 1; bases outside the gene matches: 1. This chain's CDR3 is CASKQGANTEAFF. The CDR3 nucleotides are TGTGCCAGCAAACAGGGGGCGAACACTGAAGCTTTCTTT.

The rearrangement uses TRBV20-1 and TRBJ2-1; TRBD2 matches at 8 bases. This CDR3 has 17 amino acids. Germline V gene sequence: CDR1 DFQATT, CDR2 SNEGSKA (reference sequence). Losses at the gene ends were 0 bases for V and 0 bases for J; bases not matched to a gene: 7. For the CDR3, the DNA is TGCAGTGCTAGAGATGGGGCCGGGACTAGCTCCTACAATGAGCAGTTCTTC. This translates into CSARDGAGTSSYNEQFF.

This clonotype came up a few times. V is TRBV20-1 and J is TRBJ1-5; unclear D gene. CDR3 length equals 14 residues. Trimming removed 5 bases at V and 6 bases at J, with 17 bases between. The germline V gene encodes CDR1 DFQATT and CDR2 SNEGSKA (reference sequence). CDR3 coding DNA: TGCAGTGCTCAACTTCGGGCCCGGGGTCAGCCCCAGCATTTT. Protein: CSAQLRARGQPQHF.